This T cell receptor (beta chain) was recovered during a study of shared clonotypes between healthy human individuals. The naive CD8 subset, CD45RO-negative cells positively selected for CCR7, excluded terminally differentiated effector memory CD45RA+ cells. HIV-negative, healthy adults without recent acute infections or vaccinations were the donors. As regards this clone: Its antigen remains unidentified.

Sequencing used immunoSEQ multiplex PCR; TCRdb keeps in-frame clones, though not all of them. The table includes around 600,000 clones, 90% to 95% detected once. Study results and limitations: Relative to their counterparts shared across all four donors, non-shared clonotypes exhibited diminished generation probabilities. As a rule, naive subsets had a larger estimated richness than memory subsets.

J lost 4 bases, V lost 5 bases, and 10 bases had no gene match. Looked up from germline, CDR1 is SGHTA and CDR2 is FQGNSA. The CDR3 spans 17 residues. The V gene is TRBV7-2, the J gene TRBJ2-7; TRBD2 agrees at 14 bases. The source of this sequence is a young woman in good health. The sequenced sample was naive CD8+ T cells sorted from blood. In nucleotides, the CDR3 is TGTGCCAGCAGCCTGGGACTAGCGGGAGTACGGTCGTACGAGCAGTACTTC. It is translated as CASSLGLAGVRSYEQYF.